This is a list of T cell receptor beta chains from one sample in a study of blood T cell repertoires in COVID-19. The method was immunoSEQ multiplex PCR; TCRdb's version includes in-frame clones alone and lacks a portion of them. The sample shows roughly 87,000 clones, about three quarters of them seen only once. The material sequenced was peripheral blood. Receptors originate from a woman older than 75 with acute or convalescent COVID-19. Each CDR3 is given with its conserved first and last residue. The D gene is left open where the match is weak. For some rows the clone size is stated as once, few or many, or as a class when expanded; others skip it.

CASSAQTGVNTEAFF,TGTGCCAGCAGCGCCCAGACAGGGGTGAACACTGAAGCTTTCTTT,NA,TRBJ1-1,TRBV7-2,TRBD1
CASSPLQRGAGEQFF,TGCGCCAGCAGCCCCCTTCAGCGGGGGGCCGGTGAGCAGTTCTTC,NA,TRBJ2-1,TRBV4-1,TRBD2
CASSWGLRNEQFF,TGCGCCAGCAGCTGGGGGCTAAGGAATGAGCAGTTCTTC,NA,TRBJ2-1,TRBV5-1,NA
CASSLAGLSTDTQYF,TGTGCCAGCAGCCTGGCGGGGCTGAGCACAGATACGCAGTATTTT,NA,TRBJ2-3,TRBV3-1/TRBV3-2,NA
CASSQEVGTLWPQHF,TGTGCCAGCAGCCAAGAAGTCGGGACTCTTTGGCCCCAGCATTTT,NA,TRBJ1-5,TRBV4-2,NA
CASSGQGALGYTF,TGTGCCAGCAGTGGACAGGGGGCTCTTGGCTACACCTTC,NA,TRBJ1-2,TRBV12-3/TRBV12-4,TRBD1
CASGSSRGHPTGEQYF,TGTGCTAGTGGTTCGAGCAGGGGACACCCCACCGGGGAGCAGTACTTC,NA,TRBJ2-7,TRBV12-5,NA
CASSQVADLIFF,TGTGCCAGCAGCCAAGTGGCGGACTTGATTTTCTTC,NA,TRBJ2-1,TRBV14,NA
CASNQGVGEKLFF,TGTGCCAGCAACCAGGGGGTTGGGGAAAAACTGTTTTTT,once,TRBJ1-4,TRBV12-3/TRBV12-4,TRBD1
CASSTIDSLKAFF,TGTGCCAGTAGTACTATCGACAGTCTCAAAGCTTTCTTT,many,TRBJ1-1,TRBV19,NA
CASSYLSGWDRPTDTQYF,TGTGCCAGCAGTTACTTGTCTGGGTGGGACAGGCCCACAGATACGCAGTATTTT,NA,TRBJ2-3,TRBV6-2/TRBV6-3,TRBD1
CASSQLWGVSGNTIYF,TGCGCCAGCAGCCAGCTTTGGGGGGTCTCTGGAAACACCATATATTTT,NA,TRBJ1-3,TRBV4-1,NA
CATSRDYGDGSTREQYF,TGTGCCACCAGCAGAGATTACGGGGACGGGAGTACGAGGGAGCAGTACTTC,NA,TRBJ2-7,TRBV15,NA
CASRAGIFGANEKLFF,TGTGCCAGCAGGGCGGGGATCTTCGGGGCTAATGAAAAACTGTTTTTT,NA,TRBJ1-4,TRBV2,NA
CASSYSSGGLGDTQYF,TGTGCCAGCAGTTACTCGTCGGGGGGGCTGGGAGATACGCAGTATTTT,NA,TRBJ2-3,TRBV6-5,TRBD2
CASSFGEAGARGYTF,TGTGCCAGTAGTTTCGGGGAAGCAGGGGCGCGTGGCTACACCTTC,NA,TRBJ1-2,TRBV19,NA
CASSRRLAEASYEQYF,TGTGCCAGCTCACGGAGGCTAGCGGAGGCCTCCTACGAGCAGTACTTC,few,TRBJ2-7,TRBV18,TRBD2
CAMQQGPGNIQYF,TGTGCCATGCAACAGGGCCCTGGGAACATTCAGTACTTC,few,TRBJ2-4,TRBV10-3,NA
CAISAQGLGFTEAFF,TGTGCCATCAGTGCCCAGGGCTTAGGTTTCACTGAAGCTTTCTTT,few,TRBJ1-1,TRBV10-3,NA
CASSSAGDEQYF,TGTGCCAGCAGCTCAGCAGGCGACGAGCAGTACTTC,NA,TRBJ2-7,TRBV13,NA
CASSLASTGLNEKLFF,TGTGCCAGCAGCCTAGCTTCGACGGGTTTAAATGAAAAACTGTTTTTT,many,TRBJ1-4,TRBV7-2,NA
CASSSPTGGHTDTQYF,TGTGCCAGCAGTTCACCGACAGGGGGCCACACAGATACGCAGTATTTT,NA,TRBJ2-3,TRBV28,TRBD1
CASSIPGQGGSVTGELFF,TGTGCCAGTAGTATTCCCGGACAGGGGGGCAGTGTCACCGGGGAGCTGTTTTTT,NA,TRBJ2-2,TRBV19,TRBD1
CSAKSVVGYTF,TGCAGTGCTAAATCGGTGGTTGGCTACACCTTC,few,TRBJ1-2,TRBV20-1,NA
CATSVGGTDTQYF,TGTGCCACCAGTGTGGGGGGTACAGATACGCAGTATTTT,many,TRBJ2-3,TRBV24-1,NA
CASSPQPGGNTGELFF,TGTGCCAGCAGCCCACAGCCAGGGGGAAACACCGGGGAGCTGTTTTTT,NA,TRBJ2-2,TRBV7-2,TRBD1
CASGETSGQETQYF,TGTGCCAGCGGGGAAACTAGCGGCCAAGAGACCCAGTACTTC,NA,TRBJ2-5,TRBV7-9,TRBD2
CSVPGQFKAFF,TGCAGTGTCCCGGGACAGTTTAAAGCTTTCTTT,NA,TRBJ1-1,TRBV20-1,TRBD1